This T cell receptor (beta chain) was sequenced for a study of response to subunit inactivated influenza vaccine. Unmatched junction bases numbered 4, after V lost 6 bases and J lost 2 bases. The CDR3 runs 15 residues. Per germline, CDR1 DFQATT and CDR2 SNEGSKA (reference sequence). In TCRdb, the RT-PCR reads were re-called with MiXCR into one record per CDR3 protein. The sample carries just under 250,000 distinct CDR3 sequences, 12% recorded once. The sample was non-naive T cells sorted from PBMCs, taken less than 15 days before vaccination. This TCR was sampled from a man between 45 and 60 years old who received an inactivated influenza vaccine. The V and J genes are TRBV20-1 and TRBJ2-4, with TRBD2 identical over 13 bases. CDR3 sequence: CSATGLAGPKNIQYF. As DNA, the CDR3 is TGCAGTGCAACGGGACTAGCGGGGCCCAAAAACATTCAGTACTTC.